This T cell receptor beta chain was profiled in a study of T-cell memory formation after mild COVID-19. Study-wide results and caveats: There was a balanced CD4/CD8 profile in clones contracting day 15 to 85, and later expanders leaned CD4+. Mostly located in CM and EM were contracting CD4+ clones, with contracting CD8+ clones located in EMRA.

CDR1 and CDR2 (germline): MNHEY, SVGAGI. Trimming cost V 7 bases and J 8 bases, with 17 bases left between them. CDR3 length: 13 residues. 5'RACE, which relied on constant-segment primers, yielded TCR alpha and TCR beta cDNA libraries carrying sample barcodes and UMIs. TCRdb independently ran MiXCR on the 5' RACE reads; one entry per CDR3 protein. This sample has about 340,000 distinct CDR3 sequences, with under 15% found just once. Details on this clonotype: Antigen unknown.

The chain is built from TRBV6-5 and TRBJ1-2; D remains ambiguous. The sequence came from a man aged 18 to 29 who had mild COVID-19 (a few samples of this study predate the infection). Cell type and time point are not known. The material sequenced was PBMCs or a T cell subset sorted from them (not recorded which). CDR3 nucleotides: TGTGCCAGCAAAGTCGGCGGGTTTGGAGGCTACACCTTC. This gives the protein CASKVGGFGGYTF.